In this sample, the clone carrying this T cell receptor (beta chain) turned up many times. As yet, its antigen is unknown. Each patient went into thyroid surgery without having received any treatment. The germline V and J ends were trimmed by 1 base and 3 bases, with 12 bases remaining between them. The germline CDR1 and CDR2 sequences are MNHNS and SASEGT. The CDR3 contains 15 residues. The sample belongs to a study of metastatic and nonmetastatic thyroid tumors. As for the study in general: Repertoire comparisons spanned blood and tumor or nodule tissue from malignant and benign thyroid patients.

Per the original data handling: Using the CDR3 differences seen across clinicopathological groups, the authors built a distant-metastasis classifier for papillary thyroid cancer, which was meant to discriminate distant-metastatic patients. MiXCR reprocessed the PCR reads for TCRdb. What appears here as the V and J calls and clone size reflects TCRdb's work, not the paper's. The sample lists around 24,000 clones, under 25% seen once, with 10% to 15% in the top ten. Study observations and caveats: Significantly greater TCR beta diversity was reportedly found in malignant thyroid tumors than in benign nodules (in blood and tumor).

Sequenced material: blood. The chain employs TRBV6-1 and TRBJ1-1; D might be TRBD1 (5 bases). The receptor comes from a male donor with papillary thyroid cancer or a benign thyroid nodule (not recorded which). Some clones in this sample may be carry-over from other donors' samples. CDR3 region: CASSEDLGPDTEAFF. In DNA, the CDR3 is TGTGCCAGCAGTGAAGATCTGGGGCCCGACACTGAAGCTTTCTTT.